Below are 10 T cell receptor beta chains sequenced from a single sample in a study of blood T cell repertoires in COVID-19. The table came from immunoSEQ multiplex PCR; TCRdb's copy has only in-frame clones and leaves some out. Of approximately 310,000 clones in the sample, less than 85% are singletons; the top ten hold around 2%. The source material was PBMCs or T cells enriched from blood (not recorded which). Source of these receptors: a woman in her 30s who had been exposed to COVID-19.

The chain uses TRBV9 and TRBJ2-1, with 11 bases lining up with TRBD2. CDR3 length: 16 amino acids. Germline CDR1 and CDR2: SGDLS and YYNGEE. V was clipped by 0 bases and J by 3 bases; unmatched bases: 2. This CDR3 reads CASSVVGTSGYNEQFF. CDR3 DNA: TGTGCCAGCAGCGTAGTTGGGACTAGCGGCTACAATGAGCAGTTCTTC.

V is TRBV4-2 and J is TRBJ1-3; no definite D call. CDR1 is LGHNA, CDR2 YNFKEQ, per germline. The CDR3 consists of 15 residues. Trimming shortened V by 0 bases and J by 2 bases, and 8 bases separated the two germline ends. The CDR3 bases are TGTGCCAGCAGCCAAGATGATCAGGCTGGAAACACCATATATTTT. Protein product: CASSQDDQAGNTIYF.

This clone is a singleton in its sample. The rearrangement joins TRBV5-1 to TRBJ2-5; D might be TRBD1 (6 bases). Per germline, CDR1 SGHRS and CDR2 YFSETQ. This CDR3 has 14 amino acids. Trimming took off 4 bases at V and 5 bases at J, with 15 bases between the two ends. In DNA, the CDR3 is TGCGCCAGCAGCCCAACCGGGACAAGGGAGACCCAGTACTTC. Protein: CASSPTGTRETQYF.

This rearrangement joins TRBV28 to TRBJ2-3; TRBD2 is a possible D gene (5 bases). The CDR3 has 15 residues. The V end was cut by 3 bases, the J end by 1 base, with 11 bases between. Germline values: CDR1 MDHEN, CDR2 SYDVKM. The CDR3 nucleotides are TGTGCCAGCAGTTTGGTAAAGGAGGGCACAGATACGCAGTATTTT. Protein product: CASSLVKEGTDTQYF.

CDR3 sequence reads: CASSSDRLQYF. The CDR3 region has the DNA TGTGCCAGCAGTTCGGACAGACTCCAGTACTTC. The chain employs TRBV6-5 and TRBJ2-7; D may be TRBD1 (6 bases). Trimming took off 4 bases at V and 10 bases at J, with 11 bases between the two ends. The CDR3 covers 11 residues. Germline V gene sequence: CDR1 MNHEY, CDR2 SVGAGI.

The chain combines TRBV15 with TRBJ1-4; 8 bases agree with TRBD1. Trimming removed 5 bases from V and 0 bases from J; junction bases left unmatched: 8. Germline loops: CDR1 LNHNV, CDR2 YYDKDF (reference sequence). This CDR3 is 17 amino acids long. CDR3 coding DNA: TGTGCCACCAGCTCCCGGGACAGGAGGGCAACTAATGAAAAACTGTTTTTT. As protein: CATSSRDRRATNEKLFF.

This chain uses TRBV6-5 with TRBJ2-7, with a weak D call TRBD1 (5 bases). This CDR3 contains 14 residues. Germline CDR1 reads MNHEY; CDR2 reads SVGAGI. Deletions cut 5 bases from V and 5 bases from J, with 16 bases between. CDR3 bases: TGTGCCAGCAGTCAGGGTCGATTGTGGGACGAGCAGTACTTC. Amino acid sequence: CASSQGRLWDEQYF.

This rearrangement joins TRBV7-2 to TRBJ1-5; TRBD1 matches at 8 bases. Germline V gene lookup returns CDR1 SGHTA and CDR2 FQGNSA. V was clipped by 5 bases and J by 6 bases; unmatched bases: 6. The CDR3 has 14 residues. Written as DNA, the CDR3 is TGTGCCAGCAGCCCCGACAGGGGCGGTCAGCCCCAGCATTTT. Its protein product is CASSPDRGGQPQHF.

The chain recombines TRBV28 with TRBJ1-5, with a weak D call TRBD1 (6 bases). Germline V gives CDR1 MDHEN, CDR2 SYDVKM. CDR3 length equals 17 residues. V shed 1 base and J shed 3 bases, with 16 bases lying between them. In DNA form, the CDR3 reads TGTGCCAGCAGTTTATTAGGGGGGGCGATACCCAATCAGCCCCAGCATTTT. This codes for CASSLLGGAIPNQPQHF.

The chain links TRBV30 to TRBJ1-1; maybe TRBD1 (5 bases). Germline V gene sequence: CDR1 GTSNPN, CDR2 SVGIG (reference sequence). The CDR3 is made up of 13 amino acids. Trimming stripped 2 bases from V and 3 bases from J, with 10 bases between. CDR3 sequence reads: CAWSIRVDTEAFF. As DNA, the CDR3 is TGTGCCTGGAGTATCAGGGTAGACACTGAAGCTTTCTTT.